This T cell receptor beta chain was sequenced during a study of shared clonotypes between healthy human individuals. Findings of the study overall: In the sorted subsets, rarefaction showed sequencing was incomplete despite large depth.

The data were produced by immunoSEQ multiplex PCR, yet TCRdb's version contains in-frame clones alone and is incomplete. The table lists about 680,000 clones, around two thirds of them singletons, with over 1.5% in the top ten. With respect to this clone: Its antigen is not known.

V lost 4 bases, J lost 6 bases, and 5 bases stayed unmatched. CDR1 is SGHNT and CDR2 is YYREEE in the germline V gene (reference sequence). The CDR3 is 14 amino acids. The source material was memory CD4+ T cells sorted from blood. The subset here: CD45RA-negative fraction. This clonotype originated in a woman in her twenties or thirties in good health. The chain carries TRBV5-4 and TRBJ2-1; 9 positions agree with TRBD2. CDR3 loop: CASSIAGASNEQFF. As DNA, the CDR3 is TGTGCCAGCAGCATAGCGGGAGCGTCCAATGAGCAGTTCTTC.